These T cell receptor beta chains were read from a single sample in a study of blood T cells in healthy people across ages. MiXCR, applied by TCRdb to the 5' RACE reads, yields one record per CDR3 protein. The sample yields 590,000 or so distinct CDR3 sequences, about 30% seen once. Material for sequencing was blood. These receptors all come from an elderly woman in good health. Both conserved end residues are part of each CDR3. The D gene is left open where the match is weak. Where a row states a size, it is once, few, many or the class of an expanded clone; other rows omit it.

j_call	clone_size	d_call	v_call	cdr3_nt	cdr3_aa
TRBJ2-1	many	-	TRBV20-1	TGCAGTGCTAGACCGGTGGGCAATGAGCAGTTCTTC	CSARPVGNEQFF
TRBJ2-1	-	-	TRBV3-1	TGTGCCAGCAGCCAAGGGCAAGCGAACATTGAGCAGTCCTTC	CASSQGQANIEQSF
TRBJ2-5	-	TRBD1	TRBV5-1	TGCGCCAGCAGCTTTGGGGCCAAGACAGGGGTTGAGACCCAGTACTTC	CASSFGAKTGVETQYF
TRBJ2-7	many	-	TRBV6-1	TGTGCCAGCAGTGGAAAACCCGGGACAACCTACGAGCAGTACTTC	CASSGKPGTTYEQYF
TRBJ1-6	-	-	TRBV9	TGTGCCAGCAGCGTAGCACCGGGAAGGGAATCACCCCTCCACTTT	CASSVAPGRESPLHF
TRBJ2-5	many	-	TRBV25-1	TGTGCCAGCAGACAGGAACAAGAGGCCCAGTACTTC	CASRQEQEAQYF
TRBJ1-6	-	-	TRBV7-6	TGTGCCAGCAGCTCGGACCCTGCATTGACCTATAATTCACCCCTCCACTTT	CASSSDPALTYNSPLHF
TRBJ1-1	-	-	TRBV30	TGTGCCTGGAGTTCCGGGACACAAACTGAAGCTTTCTTT	CAWSSGTQTEAFF
TRBJ2-7	-	TRBD1	TRBV5-1	TGCGCCAGCAGCGCGGGACAGGATAGCGAGCAGTACTTC	CASSAGQDSEQYF
TRBJ2-7	many	TRBD1	TRBV30	TGTGCCTGGACTCCGGGACAGAGGGAGCAGTACTTC	CAWTPGQREQYF
TRBJ1-2	many	TRBD1	TRBV7-9	TGTGCCAGCAGCTCAACAGGGGAGCATGGCTACACCTTC	CASSSTGEHGYTF
TRBJ2-2	-	-	TRBV10-3	TGTGCCATCAGTGCAGGGAGCGGGGAGCTGTTTTTT	CAISAGSGELFF
TRBJ1-2	few	TRBD1	TRBV2	TGTGCCAGCAGGACGGGACAGCAATTTTATGGCTACACCTTC	CASRTGQQFYGYTF
TRBJ2-7	many	TRBD1	TRBV5-1	TGCGCCAGCAGCTGGTCCGGGACAGCCTACGAGCAGTACTTC	CASSWSGTAYEQYF
TRBJ2-5	once	TRBD1	TRBV12-5	TGTGCTAGTGGTTTGGCCTCGACAGGGGCTAATGAGCAGTACTTC	CASGLASTGANEQYF
TRBJ2-4	-	-	TRBV7-2	TGTGTCAGCAGCCCCGGAGCGACCGCCAAAAACATTCAGTACTTC	CVSSPGATAKNIQYF
TRBJ1-3	-	-	TRBV28	TGTGCCAGCAGAGAGGGCTGGGGAAACACCATATATTTT	CASREGWGNTIYF
TRBJ2-1	few	TRBD1	TRBV5-1	TGCGCCAGCAGCTTGGGGACCGGGACAGGGGGGAATGAGCAGTTCTTC	CASSLGTGTGGNEQFF
TRBJ1-5	few	-	TRBV28	TGTGCCAGCAGTTTCCCACTCCCAGGGCTGCCCAAGCCCCAGCATTTT	CASSFPLPGLPKPQHF
TRBJ2-7	many	TRBD1	TRBV6-2/TRBV6-3	TGTGCCAGCAGTTCGATTACAGGGGGCGTAAGAAGCGAGCAGTACTTC	CASSSITGGVRSEQYF
TRBJ2-1	many	TRBD2	TRBV7-8	TGTGCCAGCAGCCACGCACTAGCGGGGGGGAGGAATGAGCAGTTCTTC	CASSHALAGGRNEQFF
TRBJ2-7	many	-	TRBV11-2	TGTGCCAGCAGGGGAAAGGGCCACGAGCAGTACTTC	CASRGKGHEQYF
TRBJ1-5	few	TRBD1	TRBV6-2/TRBV6-3	TGTGCCAGCACGGACAGGCCTAGCAATCAGCCCCAGCATTTT	CASTDRPSNQPQHF
TRBJ1-1	-	-	TRBV27	TGTGCCAGCAGCTTCTCCCCTCGGGGAGGCACTGAAGCTTTCTTT	CASSFSPRGGTEAFF
TRBJ2-7	many	-	TRBV20-1	TGCAGTGCTAGAGATCCGAACGGGACAAGCTACGAGCAGTACTTC	CSARDPNGTSYEQYF
TRBJ2-5	many	TRBD1	TRBV7-2	TGTGCCAGCAGCTTAGGATTCAGGGGGAATCAAGAGACCCAGTACTTC	CASSLGFRGNQETQYF
TRBJ2-5	many	-	TRBV15	TGTGCCACCAGCATTGGGAACTTCGGGACCCAGTACTTC	CATSIGNFGTQYF
TRBJ2-1	-	TRBD2	TRBV6-5	TGTGCCAGCAGGGTACGAGCGGGGGATAGCAATGAGCAGTTCTTC	CASRVRAGDSNEQFF
TRBJ2-2	few	-	TRBV6-5	TGTGCCAGCAGTTACGCCTCGACAGGAGCGAACACCGGGGAGCTGTTTTTT	CASSYASTGANTGELFF
TRBJ1-2	-	-	TRBV12-3/TRBV12-4	TGTGCCAGCAGCTCAACAGGGAGTGGCTACACCTTC	CASSSTGSGYTF
TRBJ2-7	-	TRBD2	TRBV15	TGTGCCACCAGCAGGGCTAGCGGGAGTTTCTACGAGCAGTACTTC	CATSRASGSFYEQYF
TRBJ2-1	many	-	TRBV9	TGTGCCAGCAGCGCAAGACAGACCTCCTACAATGAGCAGTTCTTC	CASSARQTSYNEQFF